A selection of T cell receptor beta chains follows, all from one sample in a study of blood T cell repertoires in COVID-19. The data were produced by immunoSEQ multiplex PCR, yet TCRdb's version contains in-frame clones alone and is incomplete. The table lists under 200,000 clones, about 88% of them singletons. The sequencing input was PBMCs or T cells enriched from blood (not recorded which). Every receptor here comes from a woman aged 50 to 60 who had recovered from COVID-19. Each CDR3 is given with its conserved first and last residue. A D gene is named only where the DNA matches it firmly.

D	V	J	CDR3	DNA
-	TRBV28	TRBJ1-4	CASSNRNKAQVRVNEKLFF	TGTGCCAGCAGCAATCGAAACAAGGCCCAAGTGAGGGTTAATGAAAAACTGTTTTTT
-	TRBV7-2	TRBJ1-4	CASSPGGLGEKLFF	TGTGCCAGCAGCCCCGGGGGGCTGGGGGAAAAACTGTTTTTT
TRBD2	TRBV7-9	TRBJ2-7	CASSYLAGGPPYEQYF	TGTGCCAGCAGCTACCTAGCGGGAGGGCCACCTTACGAGCAGTACTTC
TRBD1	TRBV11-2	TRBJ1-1	CASRGQGPMNTEAFF	TGTGCCAGCAGGGGACAGGGGCCTATGAACACTGAAGCTTTCTTT
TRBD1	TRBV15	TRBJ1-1	CATSPLDREHSEAFF	TGTGCCACCAGCCCCCTGGACAGGGAACACTCTGAAGCTTTCTTT
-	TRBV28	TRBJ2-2	CASSLSGSPNTGELFF	TGTGCCAGCAGTTTGAGTGGGAGCCCGAACACCGGGGAGCTGTTTTTT
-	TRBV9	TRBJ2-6	CASSVAIVTGANVLTF	TGTGCCAGCAGCGTAGCCATAGTAACGGGGGCCAACGTCCTGACTTTC
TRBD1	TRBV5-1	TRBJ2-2	CASSVGQGRTGELFF	TGCGCCAGCAGCGTGGGACAGGGGAGAACCGGGGAGCTGTTTTTT
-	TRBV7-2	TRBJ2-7	CASSSTGTIPYEQYF	TGTGCCAGCAGCTCCACCGGGACAATTCCCTACGAGCAGTACTTC
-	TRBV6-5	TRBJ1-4	CASTQGWSNEKLFF	TGTGCCAGCACCCAGGGTTGGTCTAATGAAAAACTGTTTTTT
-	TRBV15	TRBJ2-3	CASRGASTDTQYF	TGTGCCTCCCGGGGGGCCAGCACAGATACGCAGTATTTT
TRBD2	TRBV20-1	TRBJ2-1	CSARWREAKFF	TGCAGTGCTAGATGGCGGGAGGCGAAGTTCTTC
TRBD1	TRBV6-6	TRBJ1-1	CASSPGTGAGRDTEAFF	TGTGCCAGCAGTCCCGGGACAGGGGCTGGTAGGGACACTGAAGCTTTCTTT
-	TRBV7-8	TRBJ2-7	CASSLDYYEQYF	TGTGCCAGCAGCTTAGATTACTACGAGCAGTACTTC
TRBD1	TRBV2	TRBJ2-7	CASSDRTGLSYEQYF	TGTGCCAGCAGTGACCGGACAGGCCTCTCCTACGAGCAGTACTTC
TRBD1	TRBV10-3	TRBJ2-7	CAISESGTGVYEQYF	TGTGCCATCAGTGAGTCCGGGACAGGGGTGTACGAGCAGTACTTC
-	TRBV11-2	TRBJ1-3	CASSLGLRSATGNTIYF	TGTGCCAGCAGCTTAGGTCTCAGGTCGGCAACTGGAAACACCATATATTTT
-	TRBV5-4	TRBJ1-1	CASSSDQGSTEAFF	TGTGCCAGCAGCTCTGATCAGGGAAGCACTGAAGCTTTCTTT
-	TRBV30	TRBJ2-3	CAWSARLGDTQYF	TGTGCCTGGAGTGCTAGGCTAGGTGATACGCAGTATTTT
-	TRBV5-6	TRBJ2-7	CASSLEQSYEQYF	TGTGCCAGCAGCTTGGAACAATCCTACGAGCAGTACTTC
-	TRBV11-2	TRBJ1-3	CASSLGLGNTIYF	TGTGCCAGCAGCCTGGGACTTGGAAACACCATATATTTT
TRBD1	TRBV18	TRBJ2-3	CASSPRDRTIDTQYF	TGTGCCAGCTCACCCCGGGACAGAACTATAGATACGCAGTATTTT
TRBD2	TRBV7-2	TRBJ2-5	CASSFTLAGGETQYF	TGTGCCAGCAGCTTTACGTTAGCGGGAGGAGAGACCCAGTACTTC